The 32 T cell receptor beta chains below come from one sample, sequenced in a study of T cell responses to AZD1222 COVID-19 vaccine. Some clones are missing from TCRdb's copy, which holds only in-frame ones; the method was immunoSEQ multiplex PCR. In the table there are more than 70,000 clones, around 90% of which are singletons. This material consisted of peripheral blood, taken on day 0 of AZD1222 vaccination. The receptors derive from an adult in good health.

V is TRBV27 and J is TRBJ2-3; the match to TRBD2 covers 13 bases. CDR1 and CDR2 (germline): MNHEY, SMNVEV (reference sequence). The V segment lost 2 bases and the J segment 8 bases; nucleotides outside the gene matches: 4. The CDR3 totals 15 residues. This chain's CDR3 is CASSLRGLAGATQYF. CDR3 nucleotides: TGTGCCAGCAGTTTACGCGGACTAGCGGGAGCTACGCAGTATTTT.

This CDR3 reads CASSLMNTGELFF. CDR3 bases: TGTGCCAGCAGCTTAATGAACACCGGGGAGCTGTTTTTT. The chain combines TRBV7-3 with TRBJ2-2; unclear D gene. Germline CDR1 SGHTA, CDR2 FQGTGA. The V gene lost 1 base and the J gene lost 1 base, with 1 base spanning the gap. There are 13 residues in the CDR3.

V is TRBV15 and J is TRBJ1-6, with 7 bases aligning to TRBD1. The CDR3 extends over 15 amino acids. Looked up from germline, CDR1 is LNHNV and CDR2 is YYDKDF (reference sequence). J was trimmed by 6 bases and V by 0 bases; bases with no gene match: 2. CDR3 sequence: CATSRDPGGNSPLHF. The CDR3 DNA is TGTGCCACCAGCAGAGATCCAGGGGGTAATTCACCCCTCCACTTT.

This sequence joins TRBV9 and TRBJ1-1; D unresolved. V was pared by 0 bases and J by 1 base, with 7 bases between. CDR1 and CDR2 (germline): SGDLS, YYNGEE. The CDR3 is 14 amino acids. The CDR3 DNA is TGTGCCAGCAGCGTAGTGCCGGGGAACACTGAAGCTTTCTTT. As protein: CASSVVPGNTEAFF.

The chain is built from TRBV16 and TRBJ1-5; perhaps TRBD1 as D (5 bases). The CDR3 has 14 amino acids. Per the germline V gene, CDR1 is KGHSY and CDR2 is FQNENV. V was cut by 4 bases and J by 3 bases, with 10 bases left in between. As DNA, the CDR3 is TGTGCCAGCAGCCCCGGACACTCCAATCAGCCCCAGCATTTT. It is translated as CASSPGHSNQPQHF.

The CDR3 sequence: CASSFRTGDRAFF. CDR3 DNA: TGTGCCAGCAGTTTCCGGACAGGGGATCGAGCTTTCTTT. The chain couples TRBV6-5 to TRBJ1-1; 9 bases align to TRBD1. The CDR3 is 13 residues long. The germline V gene encodes CDR1 MNHEY and CDR2 SVGAGI. Trimming at V came to 4 bases and at J to 10 bases, leaving 7 bases not matched to a gene.

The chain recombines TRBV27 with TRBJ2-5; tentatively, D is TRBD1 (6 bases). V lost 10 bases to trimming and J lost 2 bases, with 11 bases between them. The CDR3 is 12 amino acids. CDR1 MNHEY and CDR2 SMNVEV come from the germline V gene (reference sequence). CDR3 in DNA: TGTGCCACCGGACAGCCGCAAGAGACCCAGTACTTC. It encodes CATGQPQETQYF.

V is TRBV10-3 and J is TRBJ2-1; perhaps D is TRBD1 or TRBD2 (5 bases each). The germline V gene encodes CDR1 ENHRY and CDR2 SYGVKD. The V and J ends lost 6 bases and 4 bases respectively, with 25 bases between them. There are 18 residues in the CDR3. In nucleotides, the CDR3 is TGTGCCATCAGAAAACGAGGGGCTAGCTCCCAGCCATACAATGAGCAGTTCTTC. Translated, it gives CAIRKRGASSQPYNEQFF.

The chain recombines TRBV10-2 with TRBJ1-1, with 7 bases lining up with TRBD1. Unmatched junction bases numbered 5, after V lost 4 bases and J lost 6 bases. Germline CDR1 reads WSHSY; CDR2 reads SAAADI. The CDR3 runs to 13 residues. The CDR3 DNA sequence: TGCGCCAGCAGTGTCAACAGGGGTGCTGAAGCTTTCTTT. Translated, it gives CASSVNRGAEAFF.

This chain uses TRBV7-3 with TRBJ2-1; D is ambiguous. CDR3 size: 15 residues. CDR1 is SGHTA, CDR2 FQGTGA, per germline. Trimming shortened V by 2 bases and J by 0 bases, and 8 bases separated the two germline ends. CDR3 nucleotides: TGTGCCAGCAGCTTAGCGGCTAACTCCTACAATGAGCAGTTCTTC. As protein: CASSLAANSYNEQFF.

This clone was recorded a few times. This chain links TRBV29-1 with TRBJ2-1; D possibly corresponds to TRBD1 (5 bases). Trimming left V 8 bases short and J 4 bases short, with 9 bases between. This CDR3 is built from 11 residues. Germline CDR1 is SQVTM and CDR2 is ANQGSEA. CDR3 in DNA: TGCAGCCTGGGGCGGTACAATGAGCAGTTCTTC. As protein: CSLGRYNEQFF.

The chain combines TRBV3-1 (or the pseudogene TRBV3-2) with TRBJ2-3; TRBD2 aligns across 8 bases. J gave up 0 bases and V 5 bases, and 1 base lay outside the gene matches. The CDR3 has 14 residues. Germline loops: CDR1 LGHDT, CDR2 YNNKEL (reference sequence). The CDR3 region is CASSSSGSTDTQYF. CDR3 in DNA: TGTGCCAGCAGCTCTAGCGGGAGCACAGATACGCAGTATTTT.

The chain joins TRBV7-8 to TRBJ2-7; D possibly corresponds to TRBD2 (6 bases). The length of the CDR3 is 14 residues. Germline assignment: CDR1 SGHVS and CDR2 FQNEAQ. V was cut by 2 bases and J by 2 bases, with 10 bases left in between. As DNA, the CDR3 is TGTGCCAGCAGCTTATTGCGGGAAACCTACGAGCAGTACTTC. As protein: CASSLLRETYEQYF.

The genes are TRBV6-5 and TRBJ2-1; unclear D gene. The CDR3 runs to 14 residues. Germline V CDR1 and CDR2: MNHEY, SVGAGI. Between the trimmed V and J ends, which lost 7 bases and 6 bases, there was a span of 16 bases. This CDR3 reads CASTRPSPFNEQFF. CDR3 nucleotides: TGTGCCAGCACTCGTCCCTCTCCCTTCAATGAGCAGTTCTTC.

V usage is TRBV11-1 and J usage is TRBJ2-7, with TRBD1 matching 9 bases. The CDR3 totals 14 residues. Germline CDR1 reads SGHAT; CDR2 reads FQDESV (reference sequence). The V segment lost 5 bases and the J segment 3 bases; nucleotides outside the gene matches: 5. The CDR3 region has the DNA TGTGCCAGCAGCCAGGGACAGGGACGCTACGAGCAGTACTTC. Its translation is CASSQGQGRYEQYF.

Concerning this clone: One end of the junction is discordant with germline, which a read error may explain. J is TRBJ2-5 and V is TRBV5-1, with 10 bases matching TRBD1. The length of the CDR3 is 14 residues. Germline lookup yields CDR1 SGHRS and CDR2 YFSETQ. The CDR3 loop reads CASSPRGTGERDHF. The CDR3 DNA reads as TGCGCCAGCAGCCCGCGGGGGACAGGGGAGAGAGATCACTTC.

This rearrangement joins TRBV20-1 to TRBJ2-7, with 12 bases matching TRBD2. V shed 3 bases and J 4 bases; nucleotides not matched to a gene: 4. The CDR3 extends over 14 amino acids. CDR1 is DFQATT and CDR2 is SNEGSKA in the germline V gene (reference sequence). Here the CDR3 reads CSASTSGRIYEQYF. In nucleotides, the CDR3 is TGCAGTGCTAGTACTAGCGGGAGGATATACGAGCAGTACTTC.

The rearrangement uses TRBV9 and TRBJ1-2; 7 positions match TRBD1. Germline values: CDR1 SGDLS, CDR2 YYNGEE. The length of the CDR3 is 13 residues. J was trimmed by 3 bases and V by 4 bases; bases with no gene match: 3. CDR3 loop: CASSPGTDYGYTF. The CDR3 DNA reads TGTGCCAGCAGCCCGGGGACAGACTATGGCTACACCTTC. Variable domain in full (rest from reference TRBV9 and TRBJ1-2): DSGVTQTPKHLITATGQRVTLRCSPRSGDLSVYWYQQSLDQGLQFLIQYYNGEERAKGNILERFSAQQFPDLHSELNLSSLELGDSALYFCASSPGTDYGYTFGSGTRLTVV.

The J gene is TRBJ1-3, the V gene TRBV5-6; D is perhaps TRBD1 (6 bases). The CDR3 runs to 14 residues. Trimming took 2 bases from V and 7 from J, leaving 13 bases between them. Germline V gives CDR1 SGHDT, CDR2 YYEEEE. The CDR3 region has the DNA TGTGCCAGCAGCTTTTCCCAGACAGGCAACACCATATATTTT. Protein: CASSFSQTGNTIYF.

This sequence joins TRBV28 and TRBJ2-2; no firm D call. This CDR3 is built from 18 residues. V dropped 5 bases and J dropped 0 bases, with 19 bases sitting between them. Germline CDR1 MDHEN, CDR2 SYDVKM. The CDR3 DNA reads TGTGCCAGCAGTGTGAATCGGTTTGACACTACGAACACCGGGGAGCTGTTTTTT. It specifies CASSVNRFDTTNTGELFF.

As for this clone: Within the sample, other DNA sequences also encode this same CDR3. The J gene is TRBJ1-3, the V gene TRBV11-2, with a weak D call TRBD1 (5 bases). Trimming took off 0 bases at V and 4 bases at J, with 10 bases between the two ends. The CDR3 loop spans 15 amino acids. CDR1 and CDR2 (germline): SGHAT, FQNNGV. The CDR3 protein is CASSLEAGLGNTIYF. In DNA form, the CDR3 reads TGTGCCAGCAGCTTAGAGGCAGGGCTCGGAAACACCATATATTTT.

DNA of the CDR3: TGTGCCAGCAGCTTGGGGACAGGGAACACTGAAGCTTTCTTT. It codes for CASSLGTGNTEAFF. The chain combines TRBV7-8 with TRBJ1-1; the match to TRBD1 covers 8 bases. Unmatched junction bases numbered 1, after V lost 3 bases and J lost 1 base. The CDR3 extends over 14 amino acids. Germline V lookup: CDR1 SGHVS, CDR2 FQNEAQ.

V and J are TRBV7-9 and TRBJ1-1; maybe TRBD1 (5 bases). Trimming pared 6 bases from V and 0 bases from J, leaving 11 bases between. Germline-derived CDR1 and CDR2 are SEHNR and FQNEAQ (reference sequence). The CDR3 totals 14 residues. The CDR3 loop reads CASRAGKMNTEAFF. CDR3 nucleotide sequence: TGTGCCAGCAGAGCAGGGAAAATGAACACTGAAGCTTTCTTT.

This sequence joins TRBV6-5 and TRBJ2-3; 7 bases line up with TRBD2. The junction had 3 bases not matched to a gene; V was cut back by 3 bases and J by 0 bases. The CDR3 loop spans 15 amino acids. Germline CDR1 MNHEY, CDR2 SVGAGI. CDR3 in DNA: TGTGCCAGCAGTTATAGCGGGCCTAGCACAGATACGCAGTATTTT. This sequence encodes CASSYSGPSTDTQYF.

The CDR3 reads CASSQPYRTSGSTTYNEQFF. As DNA, the CDR3 is TGCGCCAGCAGCCAACCCTACCGGACTAGCGGGAGCACTACCTACAATGAGCAGTTCTTC. J is TRBJ2-1 and V is TRBV4-1; 13 nucleotides match TRBD2. This CDR3 spans 20 amino acids. J was trimmed by 2 bases and V by 2 bases; bases with no gene match: 12. The germline gives CDR1 MGHRA, CDR2 YSYEKL.

The CDR3: CASTDRGMGNEKLFF. DNA for the CDR3: TGTGCCAGTACGGACAGGGGTATGGGAAATGAAAAACTGTTTTTT. V usage is TRBV19 and J usage is TRBJ1-4; TRBD1 matches 9 bases. The CDR3 has 15 amino acids. Germline lookup yields CDR1 LNHDA and CDR2 SQIVND (reference sequence). J gave up 5 bases and V 7 bases, and 8 bases lay outside the gene matches.

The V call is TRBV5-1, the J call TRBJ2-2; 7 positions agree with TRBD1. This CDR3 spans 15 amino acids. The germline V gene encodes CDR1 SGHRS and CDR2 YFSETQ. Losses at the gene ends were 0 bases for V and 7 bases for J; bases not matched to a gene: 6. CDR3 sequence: CASSLGQGAGGELFF. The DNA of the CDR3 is TGCGCCAGCAGCTTGGGACAGGGCGCCGGCGGGGAGCTGTTTTTT.

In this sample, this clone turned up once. The CDR3 DNA sequence: TGTGCCAGCAGCCTGGACAGCCCCAAGGATACGCAGTATTTT. This gives the protein CASSLDSPKDTQYF. The chain couples TRBV5-4 to TRBJ2-3; a weak D match, TRBD1 (6 bases). V was clipped by 4 bases and J by 6 bases, with 15 bases between them. In germline, CDR1 is SGHNT, CDR2 YYREEE (reference sequence). The CDR3 is made up of 14 amino acids.

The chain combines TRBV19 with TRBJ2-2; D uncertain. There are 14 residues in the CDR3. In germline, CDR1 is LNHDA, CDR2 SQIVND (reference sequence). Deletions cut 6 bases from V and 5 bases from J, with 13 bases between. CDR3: CASRPLVQTGELFF. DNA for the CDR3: TGTGCCAGTAGGCCCTTGGTTCAGACCGGGGAGCTGTTTTTT.

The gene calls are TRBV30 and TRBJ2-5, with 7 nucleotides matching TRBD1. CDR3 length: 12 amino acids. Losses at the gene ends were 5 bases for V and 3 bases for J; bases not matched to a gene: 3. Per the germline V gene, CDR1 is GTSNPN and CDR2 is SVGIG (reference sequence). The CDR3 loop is CAWDRAEETQYF. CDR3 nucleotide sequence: TGTGCCTGGGACAGGGCGGAAGAGACCCAGTACTTC. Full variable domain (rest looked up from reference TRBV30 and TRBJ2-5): SQTIHQWPATLVQPVGSPLSLECTVEGTSNPNLYWYRQAAGRGLQLLFYSVGIGQISSEVPQNLSASRPQDRQFILSSKKLLLSDSGFYLCAWDRAEETQYFGPGTRLLVL.

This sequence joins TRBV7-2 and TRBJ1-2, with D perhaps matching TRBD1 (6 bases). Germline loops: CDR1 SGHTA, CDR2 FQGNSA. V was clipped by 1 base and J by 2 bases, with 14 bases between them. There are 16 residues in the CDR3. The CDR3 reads CASSLGGVGQNYGYTF. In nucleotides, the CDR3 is TGTGCCAGCAGCTTAGGTGGGGTTGGACAGAACTATGGCTACACCTTC.

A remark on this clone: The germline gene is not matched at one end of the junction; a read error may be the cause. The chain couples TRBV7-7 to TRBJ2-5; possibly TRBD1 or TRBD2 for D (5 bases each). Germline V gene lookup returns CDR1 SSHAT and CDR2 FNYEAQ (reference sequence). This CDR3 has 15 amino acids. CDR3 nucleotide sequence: TGTGCTAGCAGCCAGAACCGGGACGGAAAAGAGACCCAGTACTTC. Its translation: CASSQNRDGKETQYF.